The clone carrying this T cell receptor beta chain was seen ten or more times. This record comes from a study of early T cells in non-severe SARS-CoV-2 infection. V was pared by 3 bases and J by 3 bases, with 6 bases between. The CDR3 covers 13 residues. Germline CDR1 KGHDR, CDR2 SFDVKD. Via MiXCR, TCRdb re-called the 5' RACE reads, giving one row per CDR3 protein. The sample contains tens of thousands of distinct CDR3 sequences, 10% to 15% of which appear only once. Material for sequencing was whole blood. The sequence came from an adult who was a healthcare worker with PCR-confirmed SARS-CoV-2 infection or an uninfected control (not recorded which). The gene calls are TRBV24-1 and TRBJ2-3, with D unresolved. The CDR3 spells CATSDPPTDTQYF. The CDR3 coding sequence is TGTGCCACCAGTGATCCCCCTACAGATACGCAGTATTTT.